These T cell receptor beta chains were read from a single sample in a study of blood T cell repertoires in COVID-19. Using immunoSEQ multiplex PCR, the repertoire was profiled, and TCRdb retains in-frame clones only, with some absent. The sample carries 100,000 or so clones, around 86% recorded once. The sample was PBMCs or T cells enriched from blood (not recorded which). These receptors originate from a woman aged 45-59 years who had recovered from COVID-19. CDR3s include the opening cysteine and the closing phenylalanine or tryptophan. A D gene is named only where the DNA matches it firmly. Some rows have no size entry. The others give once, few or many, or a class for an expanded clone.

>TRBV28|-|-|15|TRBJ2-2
TGTGCCAGCAGTTTAGGGGGGGCCGTTTCCGGGGAGCTGTTTTTT
CASSLGGAVSGELFF
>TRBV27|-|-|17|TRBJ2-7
TGTGCCAGCAGTTCCACCACCTCCGGGGGAAGAGTCTACGAGCAGTACTTC
CASSSTTSGGRVYEQYF
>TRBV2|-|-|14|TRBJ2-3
TGTGCCAGCAGTGCCGACGGGTCCACAGATACGCAGTATTTT
CASSADGSTDTQYF
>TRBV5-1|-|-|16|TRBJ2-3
TGCGCCACCCGATCCGGTGAGCGAATAGGGGGAGATACGCAGTATTTT
CATRSGERIGGDTQYF
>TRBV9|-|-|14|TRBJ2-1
TGTGCCAGCAGCGTTGGGTCTGGAGTGAATGAGCAGTTCTTC
CASSVGSGVNEQFF
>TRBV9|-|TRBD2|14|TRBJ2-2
TGTGCCAGCAGCTCTGGACTAGTCACCGGGGAGCTGTTTTTT
CASSSGLVTGELFF
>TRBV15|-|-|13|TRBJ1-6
TGTGCCACCAGGGCTAGGGTCCTTGGGAGTCTCCACTTT
CATRARVLGSLHF
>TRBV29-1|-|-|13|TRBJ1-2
TGCAGCGTTGAAGAGGGCTCTAACTATGGCTACACCTTC
CSVEEGSNYGYTF
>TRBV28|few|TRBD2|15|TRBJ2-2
TGTGCCAGCAGCCACGGGACTAGCGGACCCGGGGAGCTGTTTTTT
CASSHGTSGPGELFF
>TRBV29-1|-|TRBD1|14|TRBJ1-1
TGCAGCGTTGAAGGGGGACAGGGGGCCACTGAAGCTTTCTTT
CSVEGGQGATEAFF
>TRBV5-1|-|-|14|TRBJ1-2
TGCGCCAGCAGCTTGGATCGGGGTCCGGGTGGCTACACCTTC
CASSLDRGPGGYTF
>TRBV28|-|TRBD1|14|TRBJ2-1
TGTGCCAGCAGTCTACCGGGACAGGGGAGTGAGCAGTTCTTC
CASSLPGQGSEQFF
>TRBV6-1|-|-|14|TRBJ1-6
TGTGCCAGCAGTGAAGGGGGGCTGAGTTCACCCCTCCACTTT
CASSEGGLSSPLHF
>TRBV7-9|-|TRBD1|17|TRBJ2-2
TGTGCCAGCAGCTTAGATTCCCGGACAGGGAGCACCGGGGAGCTGTTTTTT
CASSLDSRTGSTGELFF
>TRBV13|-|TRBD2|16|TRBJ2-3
TGTGCCAGCAGCTTATATGTAGCGGGGGCCACAGATACGCAGTATTTT
CASSLYVAGATDTQYF
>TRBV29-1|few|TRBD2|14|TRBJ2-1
TGCAGCGTTGGTAGCGGGAGCTCCTACAATGAGCAGTTCTTC
CSVGSGSSYNEQFF
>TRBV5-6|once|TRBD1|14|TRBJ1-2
TGTGCCAGCAGCATAGATACAGGGGCCTATGGCTACACCTTC
CASSIDTGAYGYTF
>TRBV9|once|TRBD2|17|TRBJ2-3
TGTGCCAGCAGCGTAGCATTAGCGGGAGCTAGCACAGATACGCAGTATTTT
CASSVALAGASTDTQYF
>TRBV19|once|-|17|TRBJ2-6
TGTGCCAGTCGTGGGGGAGGGGGAAACTCTGGGGCCAACGTCCTGACTTTC
CASRGGGGNSGANVLTF
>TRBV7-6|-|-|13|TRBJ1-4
TGTGCCAGCAGCTTAGCCAGGGCTGAAAAACTGTTTTTT
CASSLARAEKLFF
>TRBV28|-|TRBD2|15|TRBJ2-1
TGTGCCAGCAGTCCGACTAGCGGGTGGTACAATGAGCAGTTCTTC
CASSPTSGWYNEQFF
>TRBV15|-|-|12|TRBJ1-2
TGTGCCACCAGCAGACGGAACTATGGCTACACCTTC
CATSRRNYGYTF
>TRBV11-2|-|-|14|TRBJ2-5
TGTGCCAGCAGCTTCCAGGTCCGGGGGGAGACCCAGTACTTC
CASSFQVRGETQYF